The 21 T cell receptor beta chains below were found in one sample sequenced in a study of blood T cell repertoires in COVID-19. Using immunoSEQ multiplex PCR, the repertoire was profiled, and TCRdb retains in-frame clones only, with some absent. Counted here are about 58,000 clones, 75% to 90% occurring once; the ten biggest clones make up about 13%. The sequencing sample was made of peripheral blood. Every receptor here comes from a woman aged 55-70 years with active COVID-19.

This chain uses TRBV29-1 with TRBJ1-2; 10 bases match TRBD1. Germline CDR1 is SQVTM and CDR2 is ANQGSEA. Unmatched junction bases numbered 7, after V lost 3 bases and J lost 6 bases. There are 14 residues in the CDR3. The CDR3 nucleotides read TGCAGCGTTGATGACAGGGGGCGGATTGATGGCTACACCTTC. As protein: CSVDDRGRIDGYTF.

The CDR3: CASSVEPTGGGHYGYTF. Here the CDR3 DNA reads TGTGCCAGCAGCGTAGAACCAACAGGGGGTGGGCACTATGGCTACACCTTC. The rearrangement uses TRBV9 and TRBJ1-2; 8 bases are shared with TRBD1. Germline CDR1 is SGDLS and CDR2 is YYNGEE. The CDR3 runs to 17 residues. V trimming: 0 bases; J trimming: 3 bases; junction bases outside the gene matches: 10.

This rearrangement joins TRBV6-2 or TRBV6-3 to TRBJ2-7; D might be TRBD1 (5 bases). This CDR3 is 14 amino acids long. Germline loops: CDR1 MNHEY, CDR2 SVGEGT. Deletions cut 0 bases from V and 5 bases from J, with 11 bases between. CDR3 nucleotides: TGTGCCAGCAGTTACTCGTCCAGGGTAGACGAGCAGTACTTC. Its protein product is CASSYSSRVDEQYF.

CDR3 region: CASSFPRDTQYF. The DNA for the CDR3 is TGTGCCAGCAGTTTCCCGCGAGATACGCAGTATTTT. The J gene is TRBJ2-3, the V gene TRBV27, with D uncertain. Germline CDR1 is MNHEY and CDR2 is SMNVEV (reference sequence). Trimming took 3 bases from V and 5 from J, leaving 6 bases between them. The CDR3 loop spans 12 amino acids.

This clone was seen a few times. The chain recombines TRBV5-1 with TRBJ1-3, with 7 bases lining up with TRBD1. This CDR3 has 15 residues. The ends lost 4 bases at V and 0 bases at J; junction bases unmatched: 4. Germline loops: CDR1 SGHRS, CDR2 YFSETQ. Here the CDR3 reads CASSPGTVSGNTIYF. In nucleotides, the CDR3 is TGCGCCAGCAGCCCGGGGACAGTCTCTGGAAACACCATATATTTT.

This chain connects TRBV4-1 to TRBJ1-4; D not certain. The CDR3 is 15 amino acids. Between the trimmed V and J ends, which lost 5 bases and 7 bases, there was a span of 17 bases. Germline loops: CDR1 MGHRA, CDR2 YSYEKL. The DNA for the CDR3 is TGCGCCAGCAGCTCACCGGGGATTTCGAGTGAAAAACTGTTTTTT. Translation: CASSSPGISSEKLFF.

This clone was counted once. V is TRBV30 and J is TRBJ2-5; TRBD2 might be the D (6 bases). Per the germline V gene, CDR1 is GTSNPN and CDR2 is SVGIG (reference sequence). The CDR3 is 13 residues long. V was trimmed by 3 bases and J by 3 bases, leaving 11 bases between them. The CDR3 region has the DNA TGTGCCTGGAGCGCCCGACTAGAAGAGACCCAGTACTTC. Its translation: CAWSARLEETQYF.

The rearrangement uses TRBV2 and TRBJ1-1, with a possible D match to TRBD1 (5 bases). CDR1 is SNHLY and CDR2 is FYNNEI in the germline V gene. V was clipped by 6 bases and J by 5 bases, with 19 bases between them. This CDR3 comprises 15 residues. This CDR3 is CASSPTLRGRTEAFF. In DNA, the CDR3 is TGTGCCAGCAGCCCGACATTAAGGGGAAGAACTGAAGCTTTCTTT.

The CDR3 DNA follows: TGTGCCAGCCTAGCGGGGGAGACCCAGTACTTC. Encoded protein: CASLAGETQYF. This chain connects TRBV7-9 to TRBJ2-5; 9 bases line up with TRBD2. The CDR3 is 11 amino acids. The J segment lost 5 bases and the V segment lost 8 bases, leaving 0 bases of the junction unmatched. The germline gives CDR1 SEHNR, CDR2 FQNEAQ (reference sequence).

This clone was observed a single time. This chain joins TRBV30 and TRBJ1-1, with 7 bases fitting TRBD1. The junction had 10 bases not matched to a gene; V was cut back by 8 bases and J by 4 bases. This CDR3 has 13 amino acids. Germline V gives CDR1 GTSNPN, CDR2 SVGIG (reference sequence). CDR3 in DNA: TGTGCCCAAAACCCAGGGGGTAGCACTGAAGCTTTCTTT. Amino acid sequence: CAQNPGGSTEAFF. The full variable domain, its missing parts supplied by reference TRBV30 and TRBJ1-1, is SQTIHQWPATLVQPVGSPLSLECTVEGTSNPNLYWYRQAAGRGLQLLFYSVGIGQISSEVPQNLSASRPQDRQFILSSKKLLLSDSGFYLCAQNPGGSTEAFFGQGTRLTVV.

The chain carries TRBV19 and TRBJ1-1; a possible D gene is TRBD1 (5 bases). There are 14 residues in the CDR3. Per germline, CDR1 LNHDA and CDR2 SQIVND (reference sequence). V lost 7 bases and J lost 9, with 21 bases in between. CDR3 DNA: TGTGCCAGTACGCAGGGCCTAGTCTCTGTTAAAGCTTTCTTT. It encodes CASTQGLVSVKAFF.

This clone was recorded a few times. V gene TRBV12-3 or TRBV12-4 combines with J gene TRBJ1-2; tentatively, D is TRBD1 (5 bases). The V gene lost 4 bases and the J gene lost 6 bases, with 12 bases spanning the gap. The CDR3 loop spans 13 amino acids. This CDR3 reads CASSSRVTDGYTF. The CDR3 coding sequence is TGTGCCAGCAGTTCCAGGGTTACGGATGGCTACACCTTC.

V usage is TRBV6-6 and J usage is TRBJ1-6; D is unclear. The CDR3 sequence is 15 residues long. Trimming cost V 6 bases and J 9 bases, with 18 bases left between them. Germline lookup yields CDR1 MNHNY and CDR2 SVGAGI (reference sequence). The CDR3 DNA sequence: TGTGCCAGCAGCCAAGGCGCTGAAGGGAGTTCACCCCTCCACTTT. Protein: CASSQGAEGSSPLHF.

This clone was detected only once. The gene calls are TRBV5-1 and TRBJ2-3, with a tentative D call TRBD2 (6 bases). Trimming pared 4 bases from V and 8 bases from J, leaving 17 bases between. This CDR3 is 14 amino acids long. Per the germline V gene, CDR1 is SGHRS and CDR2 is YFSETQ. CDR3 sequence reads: CASSAGPTQGTQYF. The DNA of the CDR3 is TGCGCCAGCAGCGCGGGACCCACCCAGGGTACGCAGTATTTT. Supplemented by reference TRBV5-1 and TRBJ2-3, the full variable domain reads KAGVTQTPRYLIKTRGQQVTLSCSPISGHRSVSWYQQTPGQGLQFLFEYFSETQRNKGNFPGRFSGRQFSNSRSEMNVSTLELGDSALYLCASSAGPTQGTQYFGPGTRLTVL.

Written as DNA, the CDR3 is TGTGCCAGCAGCGTAGATGGACACCTTGGGAACTATGGCTACACCTTC. Its translation is CASSVDGHLGNYGYTF. The rearrangement links TRBV9 to TRBJ1-2; a possible D gene is TRBD1 (5 bases). Germline V gene data show CDR1 as SGDLS and CDR2 as YYNGEE. CDR3 length: 16 residues. V lost 0 bases to trimming and J lost 2 bases, with 14 bases between them.

CDR3 nucleotides: TGCGCCAGCAGTCTTTATGGCGGGGGGTACAATGAGCAGTTCTTC. Translated, it gives CASSLYGGGYNEQFF. The chain uses TRBV5-1 and TRBJ2-1, with TRBD2 matching 8 bases. With 5 bases clipped from V and 4 bases from J, the junction kept 8 bases outside the gene matches. The CDR3 loop spans 15 amino acids. Looked up from germline, CDR1 is SGHRS and CDR2 is YFSETQ.

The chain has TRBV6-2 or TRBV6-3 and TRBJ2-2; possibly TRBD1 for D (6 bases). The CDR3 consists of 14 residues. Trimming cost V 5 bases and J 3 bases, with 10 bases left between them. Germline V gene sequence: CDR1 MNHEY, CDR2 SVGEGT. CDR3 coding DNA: TGTGCCAGCAGTCCGGACAGTTACACCGGGGAGCTGTTTTTT. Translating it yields CASSPDSYTGELFF.

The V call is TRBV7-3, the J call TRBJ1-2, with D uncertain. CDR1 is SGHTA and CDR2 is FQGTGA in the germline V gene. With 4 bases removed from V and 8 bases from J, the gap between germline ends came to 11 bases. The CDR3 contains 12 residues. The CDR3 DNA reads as TGTGCCAGCAGCTCCGGACCGGGGGGCTACACCTTC. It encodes CASSSGPGGYTF. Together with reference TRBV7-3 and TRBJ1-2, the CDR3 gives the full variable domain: GAGVSQTPSNKVTEKGKYVELRCDPISGHTALYWYRQSLGQGPEFLIYFQGTGAADDSGLPNDRFFAVRPEGSVSTLKIQRTERGDSAVYLCASSSGPGGYTFGSGTRLTVV.

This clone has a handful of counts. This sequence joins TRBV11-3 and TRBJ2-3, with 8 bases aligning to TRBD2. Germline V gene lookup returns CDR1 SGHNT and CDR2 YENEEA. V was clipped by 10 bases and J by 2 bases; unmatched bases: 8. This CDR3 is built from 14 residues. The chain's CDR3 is CATAGTRTTDTQYF. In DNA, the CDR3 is TGTGCCACCGCCGGGACTAGGACCACAGATACGCAGTATTTT.

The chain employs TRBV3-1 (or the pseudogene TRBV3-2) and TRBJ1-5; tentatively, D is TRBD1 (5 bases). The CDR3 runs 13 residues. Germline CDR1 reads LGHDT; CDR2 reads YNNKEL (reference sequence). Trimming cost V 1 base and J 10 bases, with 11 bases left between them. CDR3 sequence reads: CASSQGSREPQHF. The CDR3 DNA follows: TGTGCCAGCAGCCAAGGGTCCAGGGAACCCCAGCATTTT.

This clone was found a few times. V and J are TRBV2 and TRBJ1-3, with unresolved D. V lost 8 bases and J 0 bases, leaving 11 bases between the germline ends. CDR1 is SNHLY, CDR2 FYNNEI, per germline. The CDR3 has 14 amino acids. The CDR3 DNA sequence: TGTGCCAGCCGACTTGAGCGCTCTGGAAACACCATATATTTT. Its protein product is CASRLERSGNTIYF.